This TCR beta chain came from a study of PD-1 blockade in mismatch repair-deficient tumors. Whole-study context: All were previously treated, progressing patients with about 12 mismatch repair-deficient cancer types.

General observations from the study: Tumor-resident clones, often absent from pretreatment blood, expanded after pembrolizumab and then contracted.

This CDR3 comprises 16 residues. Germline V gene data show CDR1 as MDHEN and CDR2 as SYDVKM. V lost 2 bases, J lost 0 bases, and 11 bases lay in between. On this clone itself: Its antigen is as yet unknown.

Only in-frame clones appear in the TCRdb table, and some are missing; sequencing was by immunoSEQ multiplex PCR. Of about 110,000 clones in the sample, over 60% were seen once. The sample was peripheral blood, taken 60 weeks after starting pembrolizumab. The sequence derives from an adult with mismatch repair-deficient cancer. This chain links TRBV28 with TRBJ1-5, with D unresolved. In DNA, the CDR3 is TGTGCCAGCAGTTTAGGTGGTCGGGGTAGCAATCAGCCCCAGCATTTT. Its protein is CASSLGGRGSNQPQHF.